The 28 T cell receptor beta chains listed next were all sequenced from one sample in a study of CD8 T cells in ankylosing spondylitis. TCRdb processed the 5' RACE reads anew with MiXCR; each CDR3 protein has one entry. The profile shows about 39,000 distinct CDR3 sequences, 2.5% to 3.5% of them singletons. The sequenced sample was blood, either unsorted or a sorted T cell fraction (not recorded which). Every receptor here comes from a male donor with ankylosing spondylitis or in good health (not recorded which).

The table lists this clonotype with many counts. The DNA for the CDR3 is TGTGCCAGCAGCCCCAGAGGCGGGGGGGCTTACGGGGAGCTGTTTTTT. It encodes CASSPRGGGAYGELFF. The chain has TRBV9 and TRBJ2-2; TRBD2 agrees at 9 bases. There are 16 residues in the CDR3. The V gene's germline CDR1 is SGDLS and CDR2 YYNGEE. After removal of 4 bases from V and 7 bases from J, the junction contained 11 bases not matched to a gene. The full variable domain, in which reference TRBV9 and TRBJ2-2 provide the parts outside the CDR3, is DSGVTQTPKHLITATGQRVTLRCSPRSGDLSVYWYQQSLDQGLQFLIQYYNGEERAKGNILERFSAQQFPDLHSELNLSSLELGDSALYFCASSPRGGGAYGELFFGEGSRLTVL.

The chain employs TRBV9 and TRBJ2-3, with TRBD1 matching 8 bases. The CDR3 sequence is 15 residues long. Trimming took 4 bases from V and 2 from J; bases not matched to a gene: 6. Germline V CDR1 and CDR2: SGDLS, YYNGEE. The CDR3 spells CASSPWTGTTDTQYF. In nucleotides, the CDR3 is TGTGCCAGCAGCCCCTGGACAGGGACCACAGATACGCAGTATTTT.

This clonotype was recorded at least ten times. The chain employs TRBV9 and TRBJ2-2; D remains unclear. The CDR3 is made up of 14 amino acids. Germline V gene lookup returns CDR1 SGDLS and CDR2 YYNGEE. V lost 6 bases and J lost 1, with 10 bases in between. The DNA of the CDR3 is TGTGCCAGCACCGATAACAGGAACACCGGGGAGCTGTTTTTT. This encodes CASTDNRNTGELFF.

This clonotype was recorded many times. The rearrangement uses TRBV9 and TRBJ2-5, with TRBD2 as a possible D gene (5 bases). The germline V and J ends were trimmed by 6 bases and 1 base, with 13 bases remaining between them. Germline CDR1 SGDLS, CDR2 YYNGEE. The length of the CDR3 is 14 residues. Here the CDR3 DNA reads TGTGCCAGCACTCCGGGCGGGTTCCAAGAGACCCAGTACTTC. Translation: CASTPGGFQETQYF.

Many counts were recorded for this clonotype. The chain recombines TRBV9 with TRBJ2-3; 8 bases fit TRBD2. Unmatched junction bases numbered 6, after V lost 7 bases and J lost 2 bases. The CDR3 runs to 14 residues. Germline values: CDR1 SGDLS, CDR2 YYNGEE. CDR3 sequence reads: CASQREIVTDTQYF. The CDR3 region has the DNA TGTGCCAGCCAGCGGGAGATTGTCACAGATACGCAGTATTTT.

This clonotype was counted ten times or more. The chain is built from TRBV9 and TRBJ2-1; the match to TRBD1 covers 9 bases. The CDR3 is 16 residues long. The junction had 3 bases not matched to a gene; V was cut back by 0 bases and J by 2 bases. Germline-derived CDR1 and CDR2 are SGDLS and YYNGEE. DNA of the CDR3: TGTGCCAGCAGCGTAGTGGGGACAGGGCCCTACAATGAGCAGTTCTTC. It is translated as CASSVVGTGPYNEQFF.

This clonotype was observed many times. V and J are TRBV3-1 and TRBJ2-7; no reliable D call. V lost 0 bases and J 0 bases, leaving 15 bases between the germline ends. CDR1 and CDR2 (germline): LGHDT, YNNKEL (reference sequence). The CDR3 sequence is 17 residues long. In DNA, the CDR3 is TGTGCCAGCAGCCAAGACATGGGTCTGTCCAGCTCCTACGAGCAGTACGTC. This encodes CASSQDMGLSSSYEQYV.

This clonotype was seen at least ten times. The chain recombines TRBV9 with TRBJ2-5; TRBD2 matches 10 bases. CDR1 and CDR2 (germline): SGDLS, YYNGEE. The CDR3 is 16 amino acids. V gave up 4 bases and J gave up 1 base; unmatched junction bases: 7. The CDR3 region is CASSKSLAGAQETQYF. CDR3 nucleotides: TGTGCCAGCAGCAAGTCCCTAGCGGGGGCCCAAGAGACCCAGTACTTC. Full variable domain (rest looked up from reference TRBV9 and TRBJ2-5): DSGVTQTPKHLITATGQRVTLRCSPRSGDLSVYWYQQSLDQGLQFLIQYYNGEERAKGNILERFSAQQFPDLHSELNLSSLELGDSALYFCASSKSLAGAQETQYFGPGTRLLVL.

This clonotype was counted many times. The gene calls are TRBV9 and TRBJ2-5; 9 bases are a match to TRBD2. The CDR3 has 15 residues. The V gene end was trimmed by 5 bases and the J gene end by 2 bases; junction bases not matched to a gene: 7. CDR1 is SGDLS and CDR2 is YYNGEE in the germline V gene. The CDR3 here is CASSPSGNPQETQYF. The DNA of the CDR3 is TGTGCCAGCAGTCCTAGCGGGAACCCTCAAGAGACCCAGTACTTC.

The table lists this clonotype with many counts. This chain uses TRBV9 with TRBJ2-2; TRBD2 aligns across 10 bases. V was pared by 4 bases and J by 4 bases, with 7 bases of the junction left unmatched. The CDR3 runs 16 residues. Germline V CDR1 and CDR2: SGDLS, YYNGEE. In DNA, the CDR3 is TGTGCCAGCAGCCCCATAGCGGGAGGCGGCACCGGGGAGCTGTTTTTT. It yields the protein CASSPIAGGGTGELFF.

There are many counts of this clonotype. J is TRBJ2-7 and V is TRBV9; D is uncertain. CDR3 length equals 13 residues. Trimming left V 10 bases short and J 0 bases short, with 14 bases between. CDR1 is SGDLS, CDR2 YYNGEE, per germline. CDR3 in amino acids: CAPHQGSSYEQYV. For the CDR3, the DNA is TGTGCCCCCCACCAAGGCAGCTCCTACGAGCAGTACGTC.

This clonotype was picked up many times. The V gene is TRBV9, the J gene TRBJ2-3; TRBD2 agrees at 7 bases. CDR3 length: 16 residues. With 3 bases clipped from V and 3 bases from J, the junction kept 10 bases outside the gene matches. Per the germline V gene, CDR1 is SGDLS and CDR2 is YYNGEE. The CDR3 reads CASSEGAGAGTDTQYF. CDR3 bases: TGTGCCAGCAGCGAAGGGGCGGGAGCTGGTACAGATACGCAGTATTTT.

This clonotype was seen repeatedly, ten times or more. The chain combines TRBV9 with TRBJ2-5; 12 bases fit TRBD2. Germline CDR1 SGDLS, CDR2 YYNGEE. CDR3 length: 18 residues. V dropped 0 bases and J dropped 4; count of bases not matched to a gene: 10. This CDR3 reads CASSVATSGSSRGETQYF. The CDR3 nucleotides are TGTGCCAGCAGCGTAGCGACTAGCGGGAGTTCGAGGGGAGAGACCCAGTACTTC. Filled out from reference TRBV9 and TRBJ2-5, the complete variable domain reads DSGVTQTPKHLITATGQRVTLRCSPRSGDLSVYWYQQSLDQGLQFLIQYYNGEERAKGNILERFSAQQFPDLHSELNLSSLELGDSALYFCASSVATSGSSRGETQYFGPGTRLLVL.

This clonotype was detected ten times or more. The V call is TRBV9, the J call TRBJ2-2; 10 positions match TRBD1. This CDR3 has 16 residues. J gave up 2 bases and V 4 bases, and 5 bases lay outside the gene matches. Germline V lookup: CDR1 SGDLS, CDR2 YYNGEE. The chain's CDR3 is CASSSWDRGNTGELFF. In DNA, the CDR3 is TGTGCCAGCAGCTCCTGGGACAGGGGAAACACCGGGGAGCTGTTTTTT.

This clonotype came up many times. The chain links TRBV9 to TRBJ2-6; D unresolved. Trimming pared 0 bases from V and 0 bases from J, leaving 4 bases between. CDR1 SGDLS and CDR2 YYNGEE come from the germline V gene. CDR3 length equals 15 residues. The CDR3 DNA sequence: TGTGCCAGCAGCGTAGGTACCTCTGGGGCCAACGTCCTGACTTTC. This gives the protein CASSVGTSGANVLTF.

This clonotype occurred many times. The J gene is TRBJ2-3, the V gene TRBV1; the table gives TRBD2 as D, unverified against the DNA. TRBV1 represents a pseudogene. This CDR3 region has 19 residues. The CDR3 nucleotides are TGCACCAGCAGCCAGGAACCGGGACTAGCGGCAATAAGCACAGATACGCAGTATTTT. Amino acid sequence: CTSSQEPGLAAISTDTQYF.

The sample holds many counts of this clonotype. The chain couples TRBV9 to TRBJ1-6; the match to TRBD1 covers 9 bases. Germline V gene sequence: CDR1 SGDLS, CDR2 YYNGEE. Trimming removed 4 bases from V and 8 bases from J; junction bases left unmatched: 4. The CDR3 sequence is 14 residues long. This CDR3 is CASSLGTGYSPLHF. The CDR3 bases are TGTGCCAGCAGCCTCGGGACAGGGTATTCACCCCTCCACTTT.

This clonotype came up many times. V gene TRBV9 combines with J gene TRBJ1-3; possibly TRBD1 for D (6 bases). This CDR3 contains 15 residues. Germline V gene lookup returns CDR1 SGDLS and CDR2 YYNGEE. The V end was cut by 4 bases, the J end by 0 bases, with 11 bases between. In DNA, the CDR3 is TGTGCCAGCAGCAGCGGACAGAGCTCTGGAAACACCATATATTTT. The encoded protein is CASSSGQSSGNTIYF.

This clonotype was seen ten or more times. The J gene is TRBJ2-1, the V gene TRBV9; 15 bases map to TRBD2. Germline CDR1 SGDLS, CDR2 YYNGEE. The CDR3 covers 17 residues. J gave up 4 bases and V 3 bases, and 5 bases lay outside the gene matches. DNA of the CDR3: TGTGCCAGCAGCGACGGGACTAGCGGGGGGCAGTACAATGAGCAGTTCTTC. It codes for CASSDGTSGGQYNEQFF.

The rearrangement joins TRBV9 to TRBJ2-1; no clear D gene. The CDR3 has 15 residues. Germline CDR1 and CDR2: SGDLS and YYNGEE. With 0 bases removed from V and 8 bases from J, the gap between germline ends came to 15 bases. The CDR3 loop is CASSVAPRWVHEQFF. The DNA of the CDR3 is TGTGCCAGCAGCGTAGCCCCCAGGTGGGTCCATGAGCAGTTCTTC.

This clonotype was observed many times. The CDR3, as DNA: TGTGCCAGCAGCGCCTGGACTAGCGGGAGTTCGGGTGAGCAGTTCTTC. It codes for CASSAWTSGSSGEQFF. The V call is TRBV9, the J call TRBJ2-1; 13 nucleotides align to TRBD2. The junction had 9 bases not matched to a gene; V was cut back by 3 bases and J by 9 bases. Germline V gives CDR1 SGDLS, CDR2 YYNGEE. This CDR3 has 16 residues.

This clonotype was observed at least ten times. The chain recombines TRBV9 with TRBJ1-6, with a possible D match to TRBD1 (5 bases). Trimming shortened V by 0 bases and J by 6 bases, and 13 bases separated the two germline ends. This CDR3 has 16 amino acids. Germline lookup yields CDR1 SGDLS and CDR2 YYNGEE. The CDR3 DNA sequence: TGTGCCAGCAGCGTAGACGGCGGGGCGCGTAATTCACCCCTCCACTTT. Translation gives CASSVDGGARNSPLHF.

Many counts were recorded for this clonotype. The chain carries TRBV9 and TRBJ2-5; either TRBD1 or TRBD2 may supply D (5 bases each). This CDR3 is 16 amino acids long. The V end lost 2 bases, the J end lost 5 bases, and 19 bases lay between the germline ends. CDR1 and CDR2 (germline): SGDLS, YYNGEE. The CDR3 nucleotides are TGTGCCAGCAGCGTGGGGGATTCAAATGTTGGGGAGACCCAGTACTTC. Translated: CASSVGDSNVGETQYF.

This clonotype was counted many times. This chain's CDR3 is CASSIPGANVLTF. The CDR3 coding sequence is TGTGCCAGCAGCATCCCAGGGGCCAACGTCCTGACTTTC. This sequence joins TRBV9 and TRBJ2-6; D gene ambiguous. The V end lost 4 bases, the J end lost 4 bases, and 6 bases lay between the germline ends. Germline V gene sequence: CDR1 SGDLS, CDR2 YYNGEE. The CDR3 is made up of 13 amino acids. The variable domain in full, with the rest retrieved from reference TRBV9 and TRBJ2-6, is DSGVTQTPKHLITATGQRVTLRCSPRSGDLSVYWYQQSLDQGLQFLIQYYNGEERAKGNILERFSAQQFPDLHSELNLSSLELGDSALYFCASSIPGANVLTFGAGSRLTVL.

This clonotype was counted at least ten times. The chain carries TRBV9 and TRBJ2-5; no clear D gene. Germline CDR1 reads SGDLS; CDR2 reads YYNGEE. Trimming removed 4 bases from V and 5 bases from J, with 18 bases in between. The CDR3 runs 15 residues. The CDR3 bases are TGTGCCAGCAGCCCCCAGGTAGCCGCCAAGGAGACCCAGTACTTC. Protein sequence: CASSPQVAAKETQYF. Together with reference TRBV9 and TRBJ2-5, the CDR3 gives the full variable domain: DSGVTQTPKHLITATGQRVTLRCSPRSGDLSVYWYQQSLDQGLQFLIQYYNGEERAKGNILERFSAQQFPDLHSELNLSSLELGDSALYFCASSPQVAAKETQYFGPGTRLLVL.

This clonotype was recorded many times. CDR3 DNA sequence: TGTGCCAGCACCTCAGCGGCAGTCAACACCGGGGAGCTGTTTTTT. It specifies CASTSAAVNTGELFF. The chain links TRBV9 to TRBJ2-2, with a tentative D call TRBD2 (5 bases). V was shortened by 6 bases and J by 2 bases, with 14 bases between the two germline ends. Germline CDR1 reads SGDLS; CDR2 reads YYNGEE. The CDR3 runs 15 residues.

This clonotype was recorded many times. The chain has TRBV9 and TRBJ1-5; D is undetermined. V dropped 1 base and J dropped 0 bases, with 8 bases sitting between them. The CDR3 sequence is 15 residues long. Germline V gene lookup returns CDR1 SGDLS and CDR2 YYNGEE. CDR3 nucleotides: TGTGCCAGCAGCGTAACCGTCGATAGCAATCAGCCCCAGCATTTT. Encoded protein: CASSVTVDSNQPQHF. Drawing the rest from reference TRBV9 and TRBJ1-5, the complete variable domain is DSGVTQTPKHLITATGQRVTLRCSPRSGDLSVYWYQQSLDQGLQFLIQYYNGEERAKGNILERFSAQQFPDLHSELNLSSLELGDSALYFCASSVTVDSNQPQHFGDGTRLSIL.

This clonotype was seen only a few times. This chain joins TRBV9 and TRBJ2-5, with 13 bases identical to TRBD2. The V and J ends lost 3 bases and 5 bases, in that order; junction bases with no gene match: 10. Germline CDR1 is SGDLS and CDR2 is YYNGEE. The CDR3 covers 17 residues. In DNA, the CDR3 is TGTGCCAGCAGCGCCGGACTAGCGGGGGTTCCTGGGGAGACCCAGTACTTC. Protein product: CASSAGLAGVPGETQYF.